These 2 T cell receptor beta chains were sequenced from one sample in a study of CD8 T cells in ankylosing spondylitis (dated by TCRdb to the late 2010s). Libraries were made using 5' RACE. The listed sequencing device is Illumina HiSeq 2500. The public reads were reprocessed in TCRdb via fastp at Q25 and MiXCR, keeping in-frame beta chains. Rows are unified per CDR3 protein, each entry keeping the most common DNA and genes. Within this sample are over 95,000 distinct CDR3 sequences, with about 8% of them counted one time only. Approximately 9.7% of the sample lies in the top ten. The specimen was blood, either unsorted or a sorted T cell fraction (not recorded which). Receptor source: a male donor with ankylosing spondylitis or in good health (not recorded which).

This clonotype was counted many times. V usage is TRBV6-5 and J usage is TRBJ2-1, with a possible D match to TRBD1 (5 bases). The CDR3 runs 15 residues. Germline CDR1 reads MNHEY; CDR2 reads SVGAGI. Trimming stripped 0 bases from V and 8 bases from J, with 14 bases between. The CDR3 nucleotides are TGTGCCAGCAGTTACTCTCAGGGCCAGAGTCATGAGCAGTTCTTC. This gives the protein CASSYSQGQSHEQFF.

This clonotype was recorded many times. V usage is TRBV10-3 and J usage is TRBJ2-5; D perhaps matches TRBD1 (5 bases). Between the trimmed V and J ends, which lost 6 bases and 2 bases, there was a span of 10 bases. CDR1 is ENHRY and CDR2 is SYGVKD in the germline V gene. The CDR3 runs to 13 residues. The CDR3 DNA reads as TGTGCCATCAGGGGGCGCGGACAAGAGACCCAGTACTTC. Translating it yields CAIRGRGQETQYF.